The table lists the clone carrying this T cell receptor beta chain with a count of one. The data originate from a study of blood T cell repertoires in COVID-19. The overall study: Acute and convalescent COVID-19 specimens originated in the United States, Italy and Spain. In each case, the material was cDNA or gDNA derived from T cells, B-cell-depleted T cells, or PBMCs.

How the authors handled the data: Amplification of reference gene primers provided the estimated nucleated cell counts. The table came from immunoSEQ multiplex PCR; TCRdb's copy has only in-frame clones and leaves some out. The DNA was the basis for D and trimming; V, J and clone size are from that table. The sample holds approximately 54,000 clones, roughly nine tenths seen once. The germline V gene has CDR1 SEHNR and CDR2 FQNEAQ (reference sequence). The ends lost 4 bases at V and 10 bases at J; junction bases unmatched: 5. The CDR3 sequence is 12 residues long. The source material was peripheral blood. The V and J genes are TRBV7-9 and TRBJ1-2; TRBD1 agrees at 8 bases. This TCR came from a middle-aged woman with active COVID-19. This CDR3 reads CASSSGQGVYTF. The CDR3 DNA reads as TGTGCCAGCAGCTCAGGACAGGGAGTCTACACCTTC.